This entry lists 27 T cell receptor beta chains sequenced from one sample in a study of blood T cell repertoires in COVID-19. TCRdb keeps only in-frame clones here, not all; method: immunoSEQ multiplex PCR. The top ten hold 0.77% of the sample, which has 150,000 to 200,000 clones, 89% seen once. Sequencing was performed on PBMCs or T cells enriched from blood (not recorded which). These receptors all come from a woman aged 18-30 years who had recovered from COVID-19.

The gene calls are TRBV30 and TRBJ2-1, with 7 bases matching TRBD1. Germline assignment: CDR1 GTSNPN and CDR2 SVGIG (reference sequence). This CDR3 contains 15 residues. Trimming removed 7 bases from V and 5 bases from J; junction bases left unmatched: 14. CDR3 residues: CALRPWDRPNNEQFF. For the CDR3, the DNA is TGTGCCTTGCGGCCTTGGGACAGACCTAACAATGAGCAGTTCTTC.

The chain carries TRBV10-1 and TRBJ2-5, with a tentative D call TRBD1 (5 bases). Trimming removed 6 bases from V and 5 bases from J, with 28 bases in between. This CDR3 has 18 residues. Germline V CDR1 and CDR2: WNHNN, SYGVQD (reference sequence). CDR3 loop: CASSDPSEPTVQFETQYF. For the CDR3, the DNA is TGCGCCAGCAGCGACCCCTCCGAGCCGACAGTGCAGTTCGAGACCCAGTACTTC.

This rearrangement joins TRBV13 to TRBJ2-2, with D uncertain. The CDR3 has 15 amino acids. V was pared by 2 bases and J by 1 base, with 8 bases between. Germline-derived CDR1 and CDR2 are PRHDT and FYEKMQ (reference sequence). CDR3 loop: CASSLNSLNTGELFF. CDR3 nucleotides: TGTGCCAGCAGCTTAAACAGCCTGAACACCGGGGAGCTGTTTTTT. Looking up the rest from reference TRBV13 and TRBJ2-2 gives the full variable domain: AAGVIQSPRHLIKEKRETATLKCYPIPRHDTVYWYQQGPGQDPQFLISFYEKMQSDKGSIPDRFSAQQFSDYHSELNMSSLELGDSALYFCASSLNSLNTGELFFGEGSRLTVL.

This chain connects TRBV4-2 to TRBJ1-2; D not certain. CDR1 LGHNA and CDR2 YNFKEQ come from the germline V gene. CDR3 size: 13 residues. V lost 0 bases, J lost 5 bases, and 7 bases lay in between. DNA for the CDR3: TGTGCCAGCAGCCAAGATATCCGGTATGGCTACACCTTC. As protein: CASSQDIRYGYTF.

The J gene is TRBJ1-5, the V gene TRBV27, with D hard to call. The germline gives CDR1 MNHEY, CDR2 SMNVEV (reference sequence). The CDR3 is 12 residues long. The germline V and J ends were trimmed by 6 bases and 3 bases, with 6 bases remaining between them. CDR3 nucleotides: TGTGCCAGCAGATTTTACAATCAGCCCCAGCATTTT. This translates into CASRFYNQPQHF.

The CDR3: CASRNRVDRDLYNSPLHF. In nucleotides, the CDR3 is TGTGCCAGCAGAAACCGGGTGGACAGGGACCTCTATAATTCACCCCTCCACTTT. V usage is TRBV5-4 and J usage is TRBJ1-6; TRBD1 matches 8 bases. V lost 5 bases, J lost 3 bases, and 13 bases stayed unmatched. The germline V gene has CDR1 SGHNT and CDR2 YYREEE (reference sequence). This CDR3 comprises 18 residues.

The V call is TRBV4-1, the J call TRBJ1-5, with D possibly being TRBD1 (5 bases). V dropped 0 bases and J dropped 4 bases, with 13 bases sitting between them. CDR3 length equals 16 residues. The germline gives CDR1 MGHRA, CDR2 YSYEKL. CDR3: CASSQDLQVRNQPQHF. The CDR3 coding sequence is TGCGCCAGCAGCCAAGATTTACAGGTACGGAATCAGCCCCAGCATTTT.

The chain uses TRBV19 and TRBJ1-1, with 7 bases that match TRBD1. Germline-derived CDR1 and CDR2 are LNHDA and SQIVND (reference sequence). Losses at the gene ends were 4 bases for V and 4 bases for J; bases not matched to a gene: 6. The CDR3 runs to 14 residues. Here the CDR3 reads CASSTRQGGTEAFF. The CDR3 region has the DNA TGTGCCAGTAGTACGCGACAGGGAGGCACTGAAGCTTTCTTT.

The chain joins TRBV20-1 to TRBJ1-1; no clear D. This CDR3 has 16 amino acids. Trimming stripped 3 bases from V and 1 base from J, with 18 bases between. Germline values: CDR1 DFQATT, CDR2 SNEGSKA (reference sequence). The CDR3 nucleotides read TGCAGTGCTAGTCCCTCCATACTATCAAGGAACACTGAAGCTTTCTTT. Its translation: CSASPSILSRNTEAFF.

The CDR3 sequence is CASSSGTGVVETQYF. The CDR3 region has the DNA TGTGCCAGCAGCTCCGGGACAGGTGTTGTGGAGACCCAGTACTTC. The chain has TRBV6-5 and TRBJ2-5, with TRBD1 matching 8 bases. CDR1 MNHEY and CDR2 SVGAGI come from the germline V gene. V gave up 6 bases and J gave up 5 bases; unmatched junction bases: 11. The CDR3 has 15 residues.

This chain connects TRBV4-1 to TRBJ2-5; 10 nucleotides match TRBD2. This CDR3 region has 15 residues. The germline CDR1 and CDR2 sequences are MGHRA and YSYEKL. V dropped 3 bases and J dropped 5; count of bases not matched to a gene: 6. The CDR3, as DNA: TGCGCCAGCAGCCACGCGAGAGCGGGAGGGGAGACCCAGTACTTC. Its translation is CASSHARAGGETQYF.

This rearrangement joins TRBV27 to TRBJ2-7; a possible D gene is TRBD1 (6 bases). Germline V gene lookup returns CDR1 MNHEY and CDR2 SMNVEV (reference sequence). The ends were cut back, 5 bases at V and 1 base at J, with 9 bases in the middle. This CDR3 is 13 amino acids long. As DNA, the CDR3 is TGTGCCAGCAGTGGTGGGACATCCTACGAGCAGTACTTC. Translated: CASSGGTSYEQYF.

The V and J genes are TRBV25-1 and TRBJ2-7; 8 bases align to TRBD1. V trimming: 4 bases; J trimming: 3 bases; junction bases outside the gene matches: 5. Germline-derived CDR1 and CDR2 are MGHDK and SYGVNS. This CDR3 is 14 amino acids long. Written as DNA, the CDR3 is TGTGCCAGCAGTGGACAGGGGTCTTTCTACGAGCAGTACTTC. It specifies CASSGQGSFYEQYF.

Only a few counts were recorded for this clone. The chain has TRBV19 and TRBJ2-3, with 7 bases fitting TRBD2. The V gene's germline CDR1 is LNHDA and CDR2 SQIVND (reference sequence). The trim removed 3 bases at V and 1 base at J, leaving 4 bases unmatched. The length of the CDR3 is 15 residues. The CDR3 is CASSINGRRTDTQYF. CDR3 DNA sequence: TGTGCCAGTAGTATCAACGGGAGGCGCACAGATACGCAGTATTTT. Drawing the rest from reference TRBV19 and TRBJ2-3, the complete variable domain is DGGITQSPKYLFRKEGQNVTLSCEQNLNHDAMYWYRQDPGQGLRLIYYSQIVNDFQKGDIAEGYSVSREKKESFPLTVTSAQKNPTAFYLCASSINGRRTDTQYFGPGTRLTVL.

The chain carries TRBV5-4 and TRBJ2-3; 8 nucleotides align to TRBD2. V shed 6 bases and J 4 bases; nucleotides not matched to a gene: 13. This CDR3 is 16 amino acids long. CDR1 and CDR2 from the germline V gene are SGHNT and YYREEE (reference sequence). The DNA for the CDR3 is TGTGCCAGCACCCAGACTAGCGCTCCGTTGTCAGATACGCAGTATTTT. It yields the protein CASTQTSAPLSDTQYF.

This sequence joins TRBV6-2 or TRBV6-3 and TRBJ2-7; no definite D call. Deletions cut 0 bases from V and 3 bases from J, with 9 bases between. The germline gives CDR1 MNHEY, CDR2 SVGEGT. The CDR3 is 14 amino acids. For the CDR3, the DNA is TGTGCCAGCAGTTACTCTGGCGGCCTCTACGAGCAGTACTTC. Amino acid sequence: CASSYSGGLYEQYF.

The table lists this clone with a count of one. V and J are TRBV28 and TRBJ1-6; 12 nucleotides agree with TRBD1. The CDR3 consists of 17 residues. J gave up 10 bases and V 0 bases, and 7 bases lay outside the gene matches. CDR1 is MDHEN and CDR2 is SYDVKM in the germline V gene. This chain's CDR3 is CASSLWGRDRGQSPLHF. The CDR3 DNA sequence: TGTGCCAGCAGTTTATGGGGCCGGGACAGGGGGCAATCACCCCTCCACTTT.

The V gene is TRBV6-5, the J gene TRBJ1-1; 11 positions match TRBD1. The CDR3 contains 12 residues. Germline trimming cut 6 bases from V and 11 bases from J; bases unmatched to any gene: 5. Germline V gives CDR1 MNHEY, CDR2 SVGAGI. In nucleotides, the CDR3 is TGTGCCAGCAGGGGGACAGGGGGTAGGGCTTTCTTT. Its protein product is CASRGTGGRAFF.

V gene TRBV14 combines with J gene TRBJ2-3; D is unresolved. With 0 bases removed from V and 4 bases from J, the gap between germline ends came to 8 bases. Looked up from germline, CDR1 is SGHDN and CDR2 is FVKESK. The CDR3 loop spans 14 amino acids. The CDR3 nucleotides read TGTGCCAGCAGCCAAGATCCGGGTTCAGATACGCAGTATTTT. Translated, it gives CASSQDPGSDTQYF.

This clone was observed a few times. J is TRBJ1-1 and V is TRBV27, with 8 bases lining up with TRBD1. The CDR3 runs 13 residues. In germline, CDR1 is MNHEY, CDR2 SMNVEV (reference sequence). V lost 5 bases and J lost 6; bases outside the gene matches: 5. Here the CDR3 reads CASSHGQGAEAFF. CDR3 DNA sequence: TGTGCCAGCAGTCACGGACAGGGCGCTGAAGCTTTCTTT.

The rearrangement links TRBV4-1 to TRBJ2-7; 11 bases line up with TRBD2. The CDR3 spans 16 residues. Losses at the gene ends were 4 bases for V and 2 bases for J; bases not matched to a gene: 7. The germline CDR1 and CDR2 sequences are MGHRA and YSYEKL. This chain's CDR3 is CASSPLVLAGAYEQYF. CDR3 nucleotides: TGCGCCAGCAGCCCGCTCGTACTAGCGGGAGCCTACGAGCAGTACTTC.

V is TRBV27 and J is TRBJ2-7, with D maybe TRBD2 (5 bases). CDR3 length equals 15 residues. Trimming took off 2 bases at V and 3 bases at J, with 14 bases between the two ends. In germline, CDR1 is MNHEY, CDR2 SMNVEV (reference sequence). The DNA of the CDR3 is TGTGCCAGCAGTTTAAGCGACGGAGGTGTCTACGAGCAGTACTTC. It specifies CASSLSDGGVYEQYF.

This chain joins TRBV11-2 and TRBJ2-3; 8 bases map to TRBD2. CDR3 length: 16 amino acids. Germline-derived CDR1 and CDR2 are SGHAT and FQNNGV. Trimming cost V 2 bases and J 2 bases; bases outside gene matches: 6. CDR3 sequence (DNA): TGTGCCAGCAGCTTAACGGGAGGGACTTACACAGATACGCAGTATTTT. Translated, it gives CASSLTGGTYTDTQYF.

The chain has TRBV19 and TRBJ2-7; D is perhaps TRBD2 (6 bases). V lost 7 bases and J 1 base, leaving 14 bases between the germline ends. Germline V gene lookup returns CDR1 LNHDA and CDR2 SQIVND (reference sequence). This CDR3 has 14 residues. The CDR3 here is CASTLTSTSYEQYF. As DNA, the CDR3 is TGTGCCAGTACTCTGACTAGTACGTCCTACGAGCAGTACTTC.

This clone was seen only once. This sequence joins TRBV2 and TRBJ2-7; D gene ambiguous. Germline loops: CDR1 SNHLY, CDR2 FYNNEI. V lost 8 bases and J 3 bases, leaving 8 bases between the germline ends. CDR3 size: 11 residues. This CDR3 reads CASGPGYEQYF. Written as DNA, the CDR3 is TGTGCCAGCGGTCCAGGCTACGAGCAGTACTTC. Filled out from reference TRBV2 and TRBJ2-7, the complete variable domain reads EPEVTQTPSHQVTQMGQEVILRCVPISNHLYFYWYRQILGQKVEFLVSFYNNEISEKSEIFDDQFSVERPDGSNFTLKIRSTKLEDSAMYFCASGPGYEQYFGPGTRLTVT.

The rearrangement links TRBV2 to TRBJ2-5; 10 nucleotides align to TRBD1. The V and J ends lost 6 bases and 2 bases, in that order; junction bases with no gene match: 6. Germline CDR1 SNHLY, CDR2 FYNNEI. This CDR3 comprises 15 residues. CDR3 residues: CASRRTGGPQETQYF. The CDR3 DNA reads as TGTGCCAGCAGACGGACAGGGGGACCACAAGAGACCCAGTACTTC.

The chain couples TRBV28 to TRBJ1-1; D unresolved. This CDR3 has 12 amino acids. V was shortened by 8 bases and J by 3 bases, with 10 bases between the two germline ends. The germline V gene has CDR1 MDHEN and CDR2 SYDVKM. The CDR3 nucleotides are TGTGCCAGCGAAGACACCCACACTGAAGCTTTCTTT. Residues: CASEDTHTEAFF.